This T cell receptor beta chain originates from a study of OX40 agonist ivuxolimab in advanced cancers. Study results and limitations: A proportion of nonresponders additionally exhibited low normalized T-cell clonal expansion. More expanded clones were seen, on average, in CD8+ T cells than in CD4+. Those patients achieving a partial response at 0.1-3.0 mg/kg showed among the lowest clonal expansion.

Libraries were prepared by immunoSEQ multiplex PCR; TCRdb keeps only in-frame clonotypes and omits some of them. The sample shows 60,000 to 80,000 clones, 89% of them seen only once. This CDR3 comprises 15 residues. Germline CDR1 and CDR2: SGHRS and YFSETQ. The ends were cut back, 4 bases at V and 0 bases at J, with 11 bases in the middle. On this clone: Its antigen remains unidentified.

The specimen comprised CD4+ or CD8+ T cells sorted from blood, sampled in a trial of the OX40 agonist ivuxolimab. The V gene is TRBV5-1, the J gene TRBJ1-3, with TRBD1 as a possible D gene (6 bases). The TCR comes from an adult with an advanced solid tumor such as melanoma, head and neck, liver or kidney cancer. This chain's CDR3 is CASSTTGPSGNTIYF. CDR3 nucleotides: TGCGCCAGCAGCACCACAGGGCCCTCTGGAAACACCATATATTTT.